This TCR beta chain is drawn from a study of T cell responses to AZD1222 COVID-19 vaccine. About the study: Second-dose groups at about 4 or about 12 weeks were pooled.

V shed 2 bases and J shed 7 bases, with 3 bases lying between them. The CDR3 has 11 amino acids. As concerns this clone: As yet, its antigen is unknown.

General study findings and limits: Reports say nearly half of spike-specific TCRs go after unmutated variant regions. The study sampled repertoires only after the peak T cell response. An increase in Spike-specific TCR breadth and depth was observed after two AZD1222 doses.

Repertoires were generated with immunoSEQ multiplex PCR, while TCRdb's copy carries only in-frame clones and drops some. The table lists approximately 100,000 clones, 70% to 90% of them singletons. Source: peripheral blood, taken on day 0 of AZD1222 vaccination. The V gene is TRBV12-3 or TRBV12-4, the J gene TRBJ2-4; D uncertain. The sequence derives from an adult in good health. The CDR3 is CASSLLNIQYF. Written as DNA, the CDR3 is TGTGCCAGCAGTTTATTGAACATTCAGTACTTC.